These 23 T cell receptor beta chains were sequenced from one sample in a study of cytomegalovirus exposure and HLA in healthy donors. The PCR contained 60 Vbeta and 13 Jbeta primers. Data came from immunoSEQ multiplex PCR; TCRdb stores just in-frame clones and leaves some out. This table holds hundreds of thousands of clones, 75% to 90% found once. Sequencing was done on a sample of PBMCs. These receptors were collected from a woman aged 18-30 years in good health and CMV-seronegative.

V usage is TRBV10-3 and J usage is TRBJ1-6; D call uncertain. V was pared by 2 bases and J by 10 bases, with 12 bases between. This CDR3 comprises 14 residues. Germline V lookup: CDR1 ENHRY, CDR2 SYGVKD. CDR3 loop: CAISEASVESPLHF. The CDR3 coding sequence is TGTGCCATCAGTGAGGCGTCGGTCGAATCACCCCTCCACTTT.

The V and J genes are TRBV11-3 and TRBJ2-7; no clear D. The V gene lost 1 base and the J gene lost 4 bases, with 14 bases spanning the gap. The CDR3 is 15 residues long. The germline V gene has CDR1 SGHNT and CDR2 YENEEA. The CDR3 DNA sequence: TGTGCCAGCAGCTTAGGTTCGGGTCCTGGGTACGAGCAGTACTTC. Amino acid sequence: CASSLGSGPGYEQYF.

The gene calls are TRBV2 and TRBJ2-6; D gene ambiguous. The CDR3 totals 14 residues. V lost 6 bases to trimming and J lost 2 bases, with 8 bases between them. Germline CDR1 reads SNHLY; CDR2 reads FYNNEI. CDR3 nucleotide sequence: TGTGCCAGCAGGTTCTCTGCTGGGGCCAACGTCCTGACTTTC. Residues: CASRFSAGANVLTF.

The V and J genes are TRBV30 and TRBJ2-3; TRBD2 aligns across 8 bases. Trimming at V came to 2 bases and at J to 3 bases, leaving 4 bases not matched to a gene. The germline CDR1 and CDR2 sequences are GTSNPN and SVGIG (reference sequence). The CDR3 has 14 residues. CDR3: CAWSSGRHTDTQYF. In DNA form, the CDR3 reads TGTGCCTGGAGTAGCGGGAGACATACAGATACGCAGTATTTT.

The chain combines TRBV27 with TRBJ2-7; 11 nucleotides agree with TRBD2. The CDR3 is 16 amino acids. The ends lost 7 bases at V and 9 bases at J; junction bases unmatched: 17. Germline V gives CDR1 MNHEY, CDR2 SMNVEV (reference sequence). This CDR3 reads CASTDLKGSGRAWQYF. The CDR3 nucleotides are TGTGCCAGCACCGACCTCAAAGGTAGCGGGAGGGCCTGGCAGTACTTC.

The J gene is TRBJ1-3, the V gene TRBV7-9, with TRBD1 matching 8 bases. CDR1 and CDR2 from the germline V gene are SEHNR and FQNEAQ (reference sequence). This CDR3 is 16 amino acids long. J lost 0 bases, V lost 5 bases, and 6 bases had no gene match. The DNA of the CDR3 is TGTGCCAGCAGCCCGACAGGGGTAATCTCTGGAAACACCATATATTTT. Translation: CASSPTGVISGNTIYF.

The chain uses TRBV18 and TRBJ2-3; D might be TRBD2 (6 bases). The CDR3 sequence is 15 residues long. Germline V lookup: CDR1 KGHSH, CDR2 LQKENI. Trimming removed 5 bases from V and 0 bases from J, with 12 bases in between. CDR3 protein: CASSKLASSTDTQYF. CDR3 nucleotide sequence: TGTGCCAGCTCAAAGCTAGCGTCTAGCACAGATACGCAGTATTTT.

The chain recombines TRBV7-2 with TRBJ1-4, with 9 bases matching TRBD1. The V segment lost 7 bases and the J segment 3 bases; nucleotides outside the gene matches: 12. The CDR3 spans 17 residues. In germline, CDR1 is SGHTA, CDR2 FQGNSA. The CDR3 region is CASTPPYRGLANEKLFF. The CDR3 DNA reads as TGTGCCAGCACCCCTCCCTACAGGGGGCTTGCTAATGAAAAACTGTTTTTT.

V and J are TRBV4-2 and TRBJ1-2; possibly TRBD1 for D (6 bases). V was pared by 3 bases and J by 4 bases, with 9 bases between. CDR1 and CDR2 (germline): LGHNA, YNFKEQ. This CDR3 is 13 amino acids long. The CDR3 protein is CASSQRGGYGYTF. The CDR3 DNA reads as TGTGCCAGCAGCCAGAGGGGGGGCTATGGCTACACCTTC.

V and J are TRBV4-2 and TRBJ1-1; D not certain. CDR1 and CDR2 (germline): LGHNA, YNFKEQ. V lost 1 base, J lost 4 bases, and 13 bases lay in between. The CDR3 runs to 15 residues. In nucleotides, the CDR3 is TGTGCCAGCAGCCAAGCATATCAGATAGCCACTGAAGCTTTCTTT. Translated: CASSQAYQIATEAFF.

A single count supports this clone. This rearrangement joins TRBV7-2 to TRBJ1-2, with TRBD1 as a possible D gene (5 bases). V lost 2 bases to trimming and J lost 2 bases, with 12 bases between them. There are 15 residues in the CDR3. CDR1 SGHTA and CDR2 FQGNSA come from the germline V gene. The DNA of the CDR3 is TGTGCCAGCAGCTTACTGGCAGGGTCCAACTATGGCTACACCTTC. Protein sequence: CASSLLAGSNYGYTF.

The table lists this clone with a count of one. This sequence joins TRBV5-1 and TRBJ1-1; 8 bases line up with TRBD1. Germline CDR1 and CDR2: SGHRS and YFSETQ. The junction had 3 bases not matched to a gene; V was cut back by 3 bases and J by 5 bases. CDR3 length: 13 amino acids. CDR3 nucleotide sequence: TGCGCCAGCAGCTCAGGGGGCGGGACTGAAGCTTTCTTT. Translating it yields CASSSGGGTEAFF.

The CDR3 region has the DNA TGCGCCAGCAGCCAAAGTCAGGGGTTGAGGAACACTGAAGCTTTCTTT. Residues: CASSQSQGLRNTEAFF. The rearrangement joins TRBV4-1 to TRBJ1-1; maybe TRBD1 (6 bases). The CDR3 has 16 amino acids. The germline CDR1 and CDR2 sequences are MGHRA and YSYEKL. The V end was cut by 2 bases, the J end by 1 base, with 14 bases between.

The chain is built from TRBV4-3 and TRBJ2-7; 10 bases fit TRBD2. CDR1 is LGHNA, CDR2 YSLEER, per germline. This CDR3 is 17 amino acids long. V trimming: 0 bases; J trimming: 6 bases; junction bases outside the gene matches: 11. CDR3 sequence reads: CASSQDEGGLAASEQYF. The CDR3, as DNA: TGCGCCAGCAGCCAAGATGAGGGCGGACTAGCGGCTAGCGAGCAGTACTTC.

The chain joins TRBV4-1 to TRBJ1-5, with 7 bases identical to TRBD1. J was trimmed by 1 base and V by 3 bases; bases with no gene match: 3. The germline V gene encodes CDR1 MGHRA and CDR2 YSYEKL. The CDR3 contains 15 residues. Here the CDR3 DNA reads TGCGCCAGCAGCCATACAGGGGTGAGCAATCAGCCCCAGCATTTT. Its translation: CASSHTGVSNQPQHF.

V and J are TRBV11-2 and TRBJ1-4; D is uncertain. From germline, CDR1 is SGHAT and CDR2 FQNNGV. V was clipped by 8 bases and J by 0 bases, with 13 bases between them. This CDR3 comprises 15 residues. The CDR3 nucleotides read TGTGCCAGCTCCCGGGTTGGTGCAACTAATGAAAAACTGTTTTTT. Encoded protein: CASSRVGATNEKLFF.

This rearrangement joins TRBV7-3 to TRBJ2-2, with 8 bases fitting TRBD1. This CDR3 region has 13 residues. Trimming at V came to 5 bases and at J to 5 bases, leaving 1 base not matched to a gene. CDR1 and CDR2 (germline): SGHTA, FQGTGA. The CDR3 is CASSDRGTGELFF. The DNA of the CDR3 is TGTGCCAGCAGCGACAGGGGTACCGGGGAGCTGTTTTTT.

The rearrangement links TRBV13 to TRBJ1-1, with unresolved D. Per germline, CDR1 PRHDT and CDR2 FYEKMQ (reference sequence). Trimming took off 4 bases at V and 4 bases at J, with 16 bases between the two ends. The CDR3 spans 15 residues. The CDR3 nucleotides are TGTGCCAGCAGCTATGCCCCAAGCCCTACCACTGAAGCTTTCTTT. Translating it yields CASSYAPSPTTEAFF.

This chain links TRBV5-6 with TRBJ1-2, with D perhaps TRBD1 (6 bases). Trimming cost V 5 bases and J 12 bases, with 23 bases left between them. The CDR3 has 14 amino acids. Germline CDR1 reads SGHDT; CDR2 reads YYEEEE. CDR3 in amino acids: CASRPAPSTGKDTF. Here the CDR3 DNA reads TGTGCCAGCAGACCGGCCCCTTCTACAGGGAAGGACACCTTC.

The chain couples TRBV12-5 to TRBJ1-5; D remains unclear. Germline V gives CDR1 LGHNT, CDR2 FRNRAP. Trimming took 7 bases from V and 7 from J, leaving 11 bases between them. The CDR3 sequence is 12 residues long. The CDR3 sequence is CASAGEEQPQHF. CDR3 nucleotide sequence: TGTGCTAGTGCCGGAGAGGAGCAGCCCCAGCATTTT.

The rearrangement uses TRBV7-9 and TRBJ1-1; D possibly corresponds to TRBD1 (6 bases). The CDR3 is made up of 15 amino acids. Germline lookup yields CDR1 SEHNR and CDR2 FQNEAQ (reference sequence). The V end was cut by 1 base, the J end by 0 bases, with 9 bases between. The CDR3 nucleotides read TGTGCCAGCAGCTTAGTCGGGACATTGAACACTGAAGCTTTCTTT. This codes for CASSLVGTLNTEAFF.

The chain employs TRBV29-1 and TRBJ1-5, with 8 bases aligning to TRBD1. The CDR3 has 14 amino acids. V lost 6 bases and J lost 4; bases outside the gene matches: 8. Germline CDR1 and CDR2: SQVTM and ANQGSEA. The CDR3 reads CSVVQGGQNQPQHF. CDR3 DNA: TGCAGCGTAGTACAGGGGGGTCAGAATCAGCCCCAGCATTTT.

CDR3 in amino acids: CASSPSSGAETQYF. CDR3 nucleotide sequence: TGTGCCAGCTCACCTTCTAGCGGGGCAGAGACCCAGTACTTC. J is TRBJ2-5 and V is TRBV18, with TRBD2 matching over 9 bases. Trimming took 3 bases from V and 4 from J; bases not matched to a gene: 3. CDR3 length: 14 amino acids. Germline V CDR1 and CDR2: KGHSH, LQKENI.